These 2 T cell receptor beta chains were sequenced from one sample in a study of regulatory T cells in long-lasting Graves disease. Combining iRepertoire HTBI primers with Arm-PCR of CDR3 regions, the authors built TCR beta libraries. TCRdb reprocessed the multiplex PCR reads via MiXCR and lists one record per CDR3 protein. Here the sample spans 400,000 to 550,000 distinct CDR3 sequences, over 15% being singletons. Time point meaning: newly diagnosed GD, antithyroid drugs for less than 3 months. PBMC RNA was the source of the TCR library. These data were also reused for a study on T cells in Graves' hyperthyroidism and ophthalmopathy.

This material consisted of peripheral blood mononuclear cells (PBMCs), taken at new diagnosis, from a patient treated with antithyroid drugs. These receptors were obtained from a woman aged 25-40 years with Graves disease.

This clonotype showed up many times. This chain links TRBV29-1 with TRBJ1-1; no clear D gene. V lost 6 bases, J lost 8 bases, and 10 bases lay in between. This CDR3 region has 10 residues. Germline V gene data show CDR1 as SQVTM and CDR2 as ANQGSEA. CDR3 in amino acids: CSVALNEAFF. In nucleotides, the CDR3 is TGCAGCGTAGCCCTGAACGAAGCTTTCTTT.

This clonotype was observed many times. The chain recombines TRBV3-1 with TRBJ2-2, with TRBD2 matching over 14 bases. Germline CDR1 is LGHDT and CDR2 is YNNKEL (reference sequence). The CDR3 extends over 20 amino acids. Trimming took 3 bases from V and 7 from J; bases not matched to a gene: 16. Here the CDR3 reads CASSHRGTSGSESRVGELFF. The CDR3 nucleotides are TGTGCCAGCAGCCATCGAGGGACTAGCGGGAGCGAATCTAGGGTCGGGGAGCTGTTTTTT.